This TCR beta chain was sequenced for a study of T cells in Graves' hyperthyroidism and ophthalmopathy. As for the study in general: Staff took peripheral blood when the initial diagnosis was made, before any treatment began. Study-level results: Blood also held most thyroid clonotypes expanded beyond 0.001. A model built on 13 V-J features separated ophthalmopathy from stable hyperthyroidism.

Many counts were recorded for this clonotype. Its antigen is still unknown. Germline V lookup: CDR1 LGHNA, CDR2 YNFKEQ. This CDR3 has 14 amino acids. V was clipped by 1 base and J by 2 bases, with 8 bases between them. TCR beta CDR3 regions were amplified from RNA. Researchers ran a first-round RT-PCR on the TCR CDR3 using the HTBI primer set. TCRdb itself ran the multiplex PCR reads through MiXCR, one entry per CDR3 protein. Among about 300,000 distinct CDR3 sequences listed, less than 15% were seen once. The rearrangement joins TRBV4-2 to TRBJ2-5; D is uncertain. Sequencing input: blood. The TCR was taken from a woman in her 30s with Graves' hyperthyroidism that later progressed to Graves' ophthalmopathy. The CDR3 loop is CASSQGILQETQYF. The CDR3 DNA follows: TGTGCCAGCAGCCAAGGGATATTACAAGAGACCCAGTACTTC.